One sample yielded the 25 T cell receptor beta chains listed below, sequenced in a study of shared clonotypes between healthy human individuals (dated by TCRdb to about 2020). The library was built by means of the immunoSEQ multiplex PCR assay. Here the immuneACCESS table is served through TCRdb, limited to in-frame sequences with V and J called. Missing clones are a known gap in these copies; in checked studies unresolved V genes cover under half, and the rest lacks a known reason. The sample profile shows some 2.1 million clones; 93% of them were found once. Approximately 1.6% of the sample rests with the top ten. CD8 naive samples consisted of CD45RO-negative cells that were positively selected for CCR7, yielding a CD45RA+CCR7+ population without TemRA cells. Sequencing was performed on naive CD8+ T cells from PBMCs. The sample's cell subset or site label is to be understood as: CD45RA+CCR7+. These receptors originate from a man aged 18 to 30 in good health. Some clones in this sample may be carry-over from other donors' samples.

Concerning this clone: Distinct nucleotide sequences in the sample also encode this CDR3. This rearrangement joins TRBV7-8 to TRBJ2-3; no firm D call. The germline gives CDR1 SGHVS, CDR2 FQNEAQ. The CDR3 totals 12 residues. V lost 3 bases and J lost 3, with 4 bases in between. CDR3 sequence: CASSLSTDTQYF. The CDR3 region has the DNA TGTGCCAGCAGCTTGAGTACAGATACGCAGTATTTT.

DNA of the CDR3: TGTGCCAGCAGTCTAAGTGCCGGGACAGGGGGCTACGAGCAGTACTTC. This sequence encodes CASSLSAGTGGYEQYF. The V call is TRBV28, the J call TRBJ2-7, with TRBD1 identical over 11 bases. CDR1 and CDR2 (germline): MDHEN, SYDVKM. CDR3 size: 16 residues. V trimming: 5 bases; J trimming: 3 bases; junction bases outside the gene matches: 9.

The V and J genes are TRBV5-5 and TRBJ1-2, with no clear D. The germline V gene has CDR1 SGHKS and CDR2 YYEKEE (reference sequence). V was clipped by 7 bases and J by 2 bases, with 15 bases between them. The CDR3 length is 14 residues. Here the CDR3 reads CASWNRTWNYGYTF. As DNA, the CDR3 is TGTGCCAGCTGGAACCGGACGTGGAACTATGGCTACACCTTC. The full variable domain, rest sourced from reference TRBV5-5 and TRBJ1-2, is DAGVTQSPTHLIKTRGQQVTLRCSPISGHKSVSWYQQVLGQGPQFIFQYYEKEERGRGNFPDRFSARQFPNYSSELNVNALLLGDSALYLCASWNRTWNYGYTFGSGTRLTVV.

The chain joins TRBV11-2 to TRBJ2-5, with D uncertain. V lost 6 bases and J 4 bases, leaving 24 bases between the germline ends. The length of the CDR3 is 17 residues. Looked up from germline, CDR1 is SGHAT and CDR2 is FQNNGV. CDR3 amino acids: CASSFRIVDDFLETQYF. CDR3 sequence (DNA): TGTGCCAGCAGTTTTAGGATTGTCGATGACTTCTTAGAGACCCAGTACTTC. Together with reference TRBV11-2 and TRBJ2-5, the CDR3 gives the full variable domain: EAGVAQSPRYKIIEKRQSVAFWCNPISGHATLYWYQQILGQGPKLLIQFQNNGVVDDSQLPKDRFSAERLKGVDSTLKIQPAKLEDSAVYLCASSFRIVDDFLETQYFGPGTRLLVL.

The J gene is TRBJ1-2, the V gene TRBV5-1; possible D gene TRBD1, 5 bases. The CDR3 is 13 amino acids. CDR1 SGHRS and CDR2 YFSETQ come from the germline V gene. V was cut by 6 bases and J by 6 bases, with 15 bases left in between. DNA for the CDR3: TGCGCCAGCAAAATCCCGGGGCCTGATGGCTACACCTTC. Amino acid sequence: CASKIPGPDGYTF. Based on the CDR3 plus reference TRBV5-1 and TRBJ1-2, the full variable domain is KAGVTQTPRYLIKTRGQQVTLSCSPISGHRSVSWYQQTPGQGLQFLFEYFSETQRNKGNFPGRFSGRQFSNSRSEMNVSTLELGDSALYLCASKIPGPDGYTFGSGTRLTVV.

Points on this clone: The same CDR3 arises from other DNA sequences in this sample as well. The chain recombines TRBV7-8 with TRBJ1-5; TRBD1 aligns across 7 bases. Germline CDR1 SGHVS, CDR2 FQNEAQ. The CDR3 loop spans 14 amino acids. J lost 2 bases, V lost 5 bases, and 3 bases had no gene match. The CDR3 sequence: CASSPTGGNQPQHF. CDR3 DNA sequence: TGTGCCAGCAGCCCCACAGGGGGCAATCAGCCCCAGCATTTT.

The chain links TRBV5-5 to TRBJ2-5; D ambiguous. Germline V gene sequence: CDR1 SGHKS, CDR2 YYEKEE (reference sequence). There are 12 residues in the CDR3. V lost 4 bases, J lost 9 bases, and 13 bases lay in between. The CDR3 loop is CASSPEGMAQYF. The CDR3 nucleotides are TGTGCCAGCAGCCCCGAAGGGATGGCCCAGTACTTC. The entire variable domain, with the rest obtained from reference TRBV5-5 and TRBJ2-5, is as follows: DAGVTQSPTHLIKTRGQQVTLRCSPISGHKSVSWYQQVLGQGPQFIFQYYEKEERGRGNFPDRFSARQFPNYSSELNVNALLLGDSALYLCASSPEGMAQYFGPGTRLLVL.

V is TRBV6-1 and J is TRBJ2-1; D call uncertain. CDR3 size: 15 residues. Deletions cut 4 bases from V and 6 bases from J, with 16 bases between. Germline CDR1 MNHNS, CDR2 SASEGT. The CDR3: CASSAWVNSVNEQFF. CDR3 nucleotides: TGTGCCAGCAGTGCGTGGGTAAATAGTGTCAATGAGCAGTTCTTC.

About this clone: This sample includes further DNA sequences coding for the same CDR3. V is TRBV9 and J is TRBJ1-4; a possible D gene is TRBD1 (5 bases). This CDR3 has 15 residues. V gave up 3 bases and J gave up 2 bases, with 11 bases separating them. CDR1 is SGDLS and CDR2 is YYNGEE in the germline V gene. In nucleotides, the CDR3 is TGTGCCAGCAGCGAAAGAGGGGTCACTAATGAAAAACTGTTTTTT. Encoded protein: CASSERGVTNEKLFF.

Written as DNA, the CDR3 is TGTGCCAGCAGCCCCGCGGGAGCGGGAGTGAGCGGGGAGCTGTTTTTT. Its protein is CASSPAGAGVSGELFF. V is TRBV7-9 and J is TRBJ2-2, with TRBD2 matching over 8 bases. Germline V gives CDR1 SEHNR, CDR2 FQNEAQ (reference sequence). The ends lost 5 bases at V and 7 bases at J; junction bases unmatched: 12. CDR3 length equals 16 residues. The full variable domain, rest sourced from reference TRBV7-9 and TRBJ2-2, is DTGVSQNPRHKITKRGQNVTFRCDPISEHNRLYWYRQTLGQGPEFLTYFQNEAQLEKSRLLSDRFSAERPKGSFSTLEIQRTEQGDSAMYLCASSPAGAGVSGELFFGEGSRLTVL.

The V gene is TRBV7-3, the J gene TRBJ2-3; 9 bases line up with TRBD2. Germline assignment: CDR1 SGHTA and CDR2 FQGTGA. V was clipped by 5 bases and J by 11 bases; unmatched bases: 14. The CDR3 is made up of 15 amino acids. The CDR3 nucleotides are TGTGCCAGCAGCCCCGCGGGAGGGCTCCCCCATATGCAGTATTTT. Its protein is CASSPAGGLPHMQYF.

This clone was found once. This chain joins TRBV2 and TRBJ1-3, with unresolved D. The V and J ends lost 8 bases and 2 bases respectively, with 16 bases between them. This CDR3 is 15 amino acids long. Germline values: CDR1 SNHLY, CDR2 FYNNEI. Written as DNA, the CDR3 is TGTGCCAGCTGTGTGTCGTGGGGAGCTGGAAACACCATATATTTT. It translates to CASCVSWGAGNTIYF.

The chain has TRBV9 and TRBJ2-1; D perhaps matches TRBD1 (6 bases). The germline V gene encodes CDR1 SGDLS and CDR2 YYNGEE. This CDR3 is built from 14 residues. V lost 0 bases to trimming and J lost 8 bases, with 12 bases between them. The CDR3: CASSVGNPGDEQFF. In DNA form, the CDR3 reads TGTGCCAGCAGCGTAGGGAACCCAGGGGATGAGCAGTTCTTC. Using reference TRBV9 and TRBJ2-1 for the parts outside the CDR3, the full variable domain is DSGVTQTPKHLITATGQRVTLRCSPRSGDLSVYWYQQSLDQGLQFLIQYYNGEERAKGNILERFSAQQFPDLHSELNLSSLELGDSALYFCASSVGNPGDEQFFGPGTRLTVL.

J is TRBJ2-7 and V is TRBV28, with D possibly matching TRBD1 (6 bases). Germline loops: CDR1 MDHEN, CDR2 SYDVKM. Trimming cost V 6 bases and J 2 bases, with 11 bases left between them. The CDR3 sequence is 13 residues long. CDR3 loop: CASSGQLTYEQYF. CDR3 DNA sequence: TGTGCCAGCAGCGGACAGTTAACCTACGAGCAGTACTTC.

This clone was picked up one time. This sequence joins TRBV27 and TRBJ2-7; D tentatively reads TRBD1 or TRBD2 (6 bases each). Germline V CDR1 and CDR2: MNHEY, SMNVEV (reference sequence). This CDR3 comprises 16 residues. V lost 5 bases to trimming and J lost 3 bases, with 20 bases between them. The CDR3 spells CASSILGGTRLYEQYF. The CDR3, as DNA: TGTGCCAGCAGTATCCTTGGGGGGACACGACTCTACGAGCAGTACTTC.

The chain carries TRBV29-1 and TRBJ1-1; D perhaps matches TRBD1 (6 bases). The germline V gene encodes CDR1 SQVTM and CDR2 ANQGSEA. Deletions cut 4 bases from V and 4 bases from J, with 22 bases between. CDR3 size: 16 residues. DNA of the CDR3: TGCAGCGTTGTCCCTCTCCGGGGGCCAGGAGGCACTGAAGCTTTCTTT. This sequence encodes CSVVPLRGPGGTEAFF.

This clone was picked up one time. The chain joins TRBV19 to TRBJ2-1; TRBD1 is a possible D gene (6 bases). The germline CDR1 and CDR2 sequences are LNHDA and SQIVND (reference sequence). This CDR3 region has 14 residues. Between the trimmed V and J ends, which lost 0 bases and 4 bases, there was a span of 7 bases. The CDR3 DNA is TGTGCCAGTAGTATAGACGGACAGTACAATGAGCAGTTCTTC. Translated, it gives CASSIDGQYNEQFF.

The chain links TRBV28 to TRBJ2-2, with D maybe TRBD2 (6 bases). The CDR3 consists of 16 residues. Between the trimmed V and J ends, which lost 5 bases and 4 bases, there was a span of 17 bases. In germline, CDR1 is MDHEN, CDR2 SYDVKM. Here the CDR3 reads CASSLTAEAGTGELFF. The CDR3 DNA reads as TGTGCCAGCAGTCTGACAGCGGAAGCGGGCACCGGGGAGCTGTTTTTT. Complete variable domain (other parts from reference TRBV28 and TRBJ2-2): DVKVTQSSRYLVKRTGEKVFLECVQDMDHENMFWYRQDPGLGLRLIYFSYDVKMKEKGDIPEGYSVSREKKERFSLILESASTNQTSMYLCASSLTAEAGTGELFFGEGSRLTVL.

The chain is built from TRBV11-3 and TRBJ2-2; 8 bases are shared with TRBD2. Germline loops: CDR1 SGHNT, CDR2 YENEEA. The CDR3 loop spans 15 amino acids. The trim removed 3 bases at V and 6 bases at J, leaving 6 bases unmatched. This CDR3 reads CASSFGGLVSGELFF. CDR3 coding DNA: TGTGCCAGCAGCTTCGGGGGACTAGTATCCGGGGAGCTGTTTTTT.

The CDR3 loop is CASSPRDRVNTEAFF. CDR3 DNA sequence: TGTGCCAGCAGCCCACGAGACAGGGTGAACACTGAAGCTTTCTTT. J is TRBJ1-1 and V is TRBV28, with 7 bases matching TRBD1. The J segment lost 0 bases and the V segment lost 6 bases, leaving 7 bases of the junction unmatched. Germline-derived CDR1 and CDR2 are MDHEN and SYDVKM. The CDR3 is 15 residues long.

The chain uses TRBV9 and TRBJ2-3; D not resolved. This CDR3 has 14 amino acids. V was trimmed by 4 bases and J by 14 bases, leaving 23 bases between them. Looked up from germline, CDR1 is SGDLS and CDR2 is YYNGEE. CDR3 sequence (DNA): TGTGCCAGCAGCCAACCCTCCTGGACCAACGACCCGTATTTT. Translating gives CASSQPSWTNDPYF.

The chain uses TRBV5-4 and TRBJ1-6, with a possible D match to TRBD1 (6 bases). V shed 2 bases and J shed 7 bases, with 10 bases lying between them. Per the germline V gene, CDR1 is SGHNT and CDR2 is YYREEE (reference sequence). This CDR3 is 14 amino acids long. Here the CDR3 DNA reads TGTGCCAGCAGCTTCAGGACAGCGAATTCACCCCTCCACTTT. Translated, it gives CASSFRTANSPLHF. Based on the CDR3 plus reference TRBV5-4 and TRBJ1-6, the full variable domain is ETGVTQSPTHLIKTRGQQVTLRCSSQSGHNTVSWYQQALGQGPQFIFQYYREEENGRGNFPPRFSGLQFPNYSSELNVNALELDDSALYLCASSFRTANSPLHFGNGTRLTVT.

The chain recombines TRBV4-3 with TRBJ2-2; 13 bases line up with TRBD2. Unmatched junction bases numbered 1, after V lost 3 bases and J lost 0 bases. The CDR3 length is 17 residues. Germline V lookup: CDR1 LGHNA, CDR2 YSLEER. Here the CDR3 reads CASSHGLAGANTGELFF. Here the CDR3 DNA reads TGCGCCAGCAGCCACGGACTAGCGGGAGCGAACACCGGGGAGCTGTTTTTT.

The chain combines TRBV9 with TRBJ2-2; 9 bases align to TRBD2. The CDR3 has 16 amino acids. V gave up 5 bases and J gave up 6 bases; unmatched junction bases: 11. Per germline, CDR1 SGDLS and CDR2 YYNGEE. The CDR3 loop reads CASRAGGRLGAGELFF. The CDR3 bases are TGTGCCAGCAGAGCGGGAGGAAGGCTGGGGGCCGGGGAGCTGTTTTTT.

As concerns this clone: One end of the junction varies from germline; a read error may be responsible. This sequence joins TRBV5-1 and TRBJ2-1; TRBD2 aligns across 7 bases. This CDR3 contains 18 residues. Germline values: CDR1 SGHRS, CDR2 YFSETQ. The CDR3 DNA reads TGCGCCGGCAGCTTACGGGAGGTTTCTTCCTACTCCTACAATGAGCAGTTCTTC. This gives the protein CAGSLREVSSYSYNEQFF.